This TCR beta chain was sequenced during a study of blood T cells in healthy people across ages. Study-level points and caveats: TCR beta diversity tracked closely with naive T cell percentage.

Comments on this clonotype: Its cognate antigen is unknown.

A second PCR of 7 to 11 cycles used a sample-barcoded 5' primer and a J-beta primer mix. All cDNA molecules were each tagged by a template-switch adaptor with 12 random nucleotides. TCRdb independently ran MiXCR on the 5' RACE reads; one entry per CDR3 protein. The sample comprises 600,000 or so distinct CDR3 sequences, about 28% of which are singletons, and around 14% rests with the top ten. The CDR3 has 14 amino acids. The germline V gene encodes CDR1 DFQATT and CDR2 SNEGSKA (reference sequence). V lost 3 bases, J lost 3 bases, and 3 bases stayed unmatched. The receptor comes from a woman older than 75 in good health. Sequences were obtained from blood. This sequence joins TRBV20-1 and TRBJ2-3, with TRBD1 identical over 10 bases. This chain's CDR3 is CSARGGQGTDTQYF. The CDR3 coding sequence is TGCAGTGCTAGGGGGGGACAGGGGACAGATACGCAGTATTTT.